This entry describes one TCR beta chain. Its antigen remains unidentified. The same CDR3 arises from other DNA sequences in this sample as well. The source of the sample is a study of Tregs in tolerant kidney transplant recipients. Broader study findings: Biological reproducibility was not directly addressed in this study.

Method: immunoSEQ multiplex PCR; TCRdb's copy keeps in-frame clones and lacks some. The data show 100,000 to 150,000 clones, around nine tenths seen once. This receptor was identified in a human donor in good health. Sequencing was performed on CD4+ T cells from blood.

The CDR3 DNA sequence: TGTGCCAGCTCTCCGGGGGGTAACTATGGCTACACCTTC. Translation gives CASSPGGNYGYTF. The chain combines TRBV18 with TRBJ1-2; tentative D call: TRBD1 (5 bases). The V end was cut by 6 bases, the J end by 1 base, with 9 bases between. The CDR3 consists of 13 residues. Per the germline V gene, CDR1 is KGHSH and CDR2 is LQKENI.